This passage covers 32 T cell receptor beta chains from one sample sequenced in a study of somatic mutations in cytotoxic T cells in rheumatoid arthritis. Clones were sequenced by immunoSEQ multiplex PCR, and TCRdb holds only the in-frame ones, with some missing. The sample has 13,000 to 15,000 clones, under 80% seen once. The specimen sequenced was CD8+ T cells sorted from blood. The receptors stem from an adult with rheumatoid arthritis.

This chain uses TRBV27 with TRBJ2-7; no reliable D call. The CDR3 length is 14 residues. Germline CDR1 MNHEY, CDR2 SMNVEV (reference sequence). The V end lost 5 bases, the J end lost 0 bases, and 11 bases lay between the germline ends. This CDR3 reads CASSPIPGSYEQYF. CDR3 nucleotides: TGTGCCAGCAGTCCCATACCGGGCTCCTACGAGCAGTACTTC.

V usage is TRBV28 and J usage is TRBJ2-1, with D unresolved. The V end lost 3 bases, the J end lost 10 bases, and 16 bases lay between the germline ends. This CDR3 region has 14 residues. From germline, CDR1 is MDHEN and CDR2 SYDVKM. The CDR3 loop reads CASSFISPRREQFF. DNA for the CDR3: TGTGCCAGCAGTTTCATTTCCCCCAGGCGGGAGCAGTTCTTC.

This chain's CDR3 is CASSQGGGAQPQHF. The CDR3 DNA reads TGCGCCAGCAGCCAAGGGGGGGGAGCTCAGCCCCAGCATTTT. V usage is TRBV4-1 and J usage is TRBJ1-5; TRBD1 might be the D (5 bases). V lost 1 base and J 6 bases, leaving 10 bases between the germline ends. This CDR3 is 14 amino acids long. CDR1 MGHRA and CDR2 YSYEKL come from the germline V gene.

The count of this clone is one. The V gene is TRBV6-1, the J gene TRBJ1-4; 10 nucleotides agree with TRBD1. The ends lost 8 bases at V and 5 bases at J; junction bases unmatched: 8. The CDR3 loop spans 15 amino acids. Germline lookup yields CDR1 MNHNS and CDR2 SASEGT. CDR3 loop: CASSAGQGGNEKLFF. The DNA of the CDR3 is TGTGCCAGCTCCGCAGGACAGGGGGGGAATGAAAAACTGTTTTTT.

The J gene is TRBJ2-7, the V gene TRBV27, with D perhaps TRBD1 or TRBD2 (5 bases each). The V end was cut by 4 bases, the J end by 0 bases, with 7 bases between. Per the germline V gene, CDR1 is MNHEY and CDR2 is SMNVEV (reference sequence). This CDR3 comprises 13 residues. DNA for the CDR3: TGTGCCAGCAGTTCCGGGACCTCCTACGAGCAGTACTTC. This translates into CASSSGTSYEQYF.

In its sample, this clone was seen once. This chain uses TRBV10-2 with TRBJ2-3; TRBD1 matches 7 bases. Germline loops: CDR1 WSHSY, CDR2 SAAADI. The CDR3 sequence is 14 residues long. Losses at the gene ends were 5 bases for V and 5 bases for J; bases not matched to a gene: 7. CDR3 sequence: CASSPTGPGDTQYF. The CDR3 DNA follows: TGCGCCAGCAGTCCGACAGGGCCGGGAGATACGCAGTATTTT.

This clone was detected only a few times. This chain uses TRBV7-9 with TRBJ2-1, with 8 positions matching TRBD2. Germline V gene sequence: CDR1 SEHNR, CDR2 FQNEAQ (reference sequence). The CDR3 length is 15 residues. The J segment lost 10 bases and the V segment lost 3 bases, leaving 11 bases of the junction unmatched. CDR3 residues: CASSFPGGQGREQFF. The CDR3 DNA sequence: TGTGCCAGCAGCTTCCCGGGGGGGCAGGGTAGGGAGCAGTTCTTC.

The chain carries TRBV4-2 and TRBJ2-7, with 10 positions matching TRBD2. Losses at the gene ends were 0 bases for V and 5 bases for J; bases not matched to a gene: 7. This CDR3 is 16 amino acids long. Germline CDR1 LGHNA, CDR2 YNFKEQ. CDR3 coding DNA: TGTGCCAGCAGCCAAGAGGAGAGCGGGGGGGGAGACGAGCAGTACTTC. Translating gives CASSQEESGGGDEQYF.

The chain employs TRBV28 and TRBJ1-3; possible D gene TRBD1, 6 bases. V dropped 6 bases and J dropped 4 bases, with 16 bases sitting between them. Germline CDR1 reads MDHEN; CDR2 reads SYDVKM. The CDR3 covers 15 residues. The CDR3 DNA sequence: TGTGCCAGCAGCACAAAGGGCAGGGGAGGAAACACCATATATTTT. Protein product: CASSTKGRGGNTIYF.

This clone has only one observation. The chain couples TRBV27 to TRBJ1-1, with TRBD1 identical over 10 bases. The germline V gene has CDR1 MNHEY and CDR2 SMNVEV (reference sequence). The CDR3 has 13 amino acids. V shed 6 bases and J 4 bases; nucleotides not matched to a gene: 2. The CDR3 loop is CASSWTGGTEAFF. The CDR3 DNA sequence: TGTGCCAGCAGCTGGACAGGGGGCACTGAAGCTTTCTTT.

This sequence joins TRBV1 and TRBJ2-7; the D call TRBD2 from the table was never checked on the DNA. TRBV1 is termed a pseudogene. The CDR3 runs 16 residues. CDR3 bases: TGCACCAGCAGCCTGACTAGCGGGGGGCGCGACTACGAGCAGTACTTC. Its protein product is CTSSLTSGGRDYEQYF.

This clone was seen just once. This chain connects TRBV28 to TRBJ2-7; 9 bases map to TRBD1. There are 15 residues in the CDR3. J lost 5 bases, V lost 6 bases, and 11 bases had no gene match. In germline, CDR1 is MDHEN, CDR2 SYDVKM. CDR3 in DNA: TGTGCCAGCAGCCCGCGGGACAGGGCATATGACGAGCAGTACTTC. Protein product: CASSPRDRAYDEQYF.

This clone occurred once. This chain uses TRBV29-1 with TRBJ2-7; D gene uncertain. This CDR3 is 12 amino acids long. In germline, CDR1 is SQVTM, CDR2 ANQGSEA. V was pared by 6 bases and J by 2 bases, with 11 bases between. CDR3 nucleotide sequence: TGCAGCGTCGTTGGATCTCCCTACGAGCAGTACTTC. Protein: CSVVGSPYEQYF.

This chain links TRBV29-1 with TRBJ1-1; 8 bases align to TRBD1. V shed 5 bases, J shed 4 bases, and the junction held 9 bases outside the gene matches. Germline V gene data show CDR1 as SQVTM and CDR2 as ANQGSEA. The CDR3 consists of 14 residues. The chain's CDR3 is CSVMDRVAGTEAFF. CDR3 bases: TGCAGCGTTATGGACAGGGTTGCGGGCACTGAAGCTTTCTTT.

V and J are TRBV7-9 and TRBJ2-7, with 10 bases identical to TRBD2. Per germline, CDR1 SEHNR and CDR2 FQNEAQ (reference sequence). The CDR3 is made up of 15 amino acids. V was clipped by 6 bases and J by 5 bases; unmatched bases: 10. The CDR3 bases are TGTGCCAGCAGGTCCACTAGCGGGGTGCCGCACGAGCAGTACTTC. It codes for CASRSTSGVPHEQYF.

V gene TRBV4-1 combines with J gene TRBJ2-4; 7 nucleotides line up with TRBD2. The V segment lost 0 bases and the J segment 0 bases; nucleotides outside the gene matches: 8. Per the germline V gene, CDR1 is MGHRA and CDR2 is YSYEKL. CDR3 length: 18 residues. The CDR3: CASSQDFGGSLAKNIQYF. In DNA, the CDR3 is TGCGCCAGCAGCCAAGATTTCGGGGGGTCACTAGCCAAAAACATTCAGTACTTC.

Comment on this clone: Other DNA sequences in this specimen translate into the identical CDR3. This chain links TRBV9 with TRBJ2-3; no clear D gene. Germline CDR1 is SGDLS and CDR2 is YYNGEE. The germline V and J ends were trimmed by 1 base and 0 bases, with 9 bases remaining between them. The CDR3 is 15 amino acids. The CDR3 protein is CASSVWVASTDTQYF. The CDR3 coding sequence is TGTGCCAGCAGCGTATGGGTGGCGAGCACAGATACGCAGTATTTT.

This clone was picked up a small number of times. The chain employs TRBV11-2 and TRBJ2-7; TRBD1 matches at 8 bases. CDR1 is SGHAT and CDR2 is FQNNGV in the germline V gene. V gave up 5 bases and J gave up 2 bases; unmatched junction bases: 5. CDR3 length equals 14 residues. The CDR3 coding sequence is TGTGCCAGCAGCGTCAAGACAGGGGCCTACGAGCAGTACTTC. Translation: CASSVKTGAYEQYF.

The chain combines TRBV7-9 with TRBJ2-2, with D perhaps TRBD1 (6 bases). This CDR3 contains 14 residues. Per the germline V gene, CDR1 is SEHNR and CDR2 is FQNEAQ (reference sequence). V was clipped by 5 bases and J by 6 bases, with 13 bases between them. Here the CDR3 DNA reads TGTGCCAGCAGCCAGCAGGGGAGAGCCGGGGAGCTGTTTTTT. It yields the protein CASSQQGRAGELFF.

CDR3: CASSSRMGGLSETQYF. CDR3 DNA sequence: TGTGCCAGCAGCTCAAGGATGGGGGGACTCTCAGAGACCCAGTACTTC. The V gene is TRBV11-3, the J gene TRBJ2-5, with D possibly being TRBD2 (6 bases). V lost 4 bases, J lost 4 bases, and 19 bases lay in between. This CDR3 is built from 16 residues. Looked up from germline, CDR1 is SGHNT and CDR2 is YENEEA.

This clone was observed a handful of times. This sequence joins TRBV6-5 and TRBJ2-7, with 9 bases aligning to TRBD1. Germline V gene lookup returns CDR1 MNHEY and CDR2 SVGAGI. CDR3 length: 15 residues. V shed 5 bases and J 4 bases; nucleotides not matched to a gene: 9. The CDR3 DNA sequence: TGTGCCAGCAGTGTCAACAGGGGGCTAGGGTACGAGCAGTACTTC. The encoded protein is CASSVNRGLGYEQYF.

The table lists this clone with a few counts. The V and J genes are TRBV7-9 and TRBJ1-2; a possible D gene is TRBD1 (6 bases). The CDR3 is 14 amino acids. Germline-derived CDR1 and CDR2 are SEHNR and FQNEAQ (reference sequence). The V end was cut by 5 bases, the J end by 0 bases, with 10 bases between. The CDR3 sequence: CASSPGDTNYGYTF. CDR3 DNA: TGTGCCAGCAGCCCTGGGGACACTAACTATGGCTACACCTTC.

The CDR3 reads CASSQMVPDTQYF. DNA of the CDR3: TGCGCCAGCAGCCAAATGGTGCCAGATACGCAGTATTTT. The chain couples TRBV4-1 to TRBJ2-3, with D unclear. Germline CDR1 reads MGHRA; CDR2 reads YSYEKL. This CDR3 has 13 amino acids. The V end lost 2 bases, the J end lost 4 bases, and 7 bases lay between the germline ends.

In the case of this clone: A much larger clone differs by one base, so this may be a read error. CDR3 in amino acids: CASSSRDNSYEQYF. In nucleotides, the CDR3 is TGTGCCAGCAGTTCCCGGGACAACTCCTACGAGCAGTACTTC. The chain carries TRBV28 and TRBJ2-7, with a tentative D call TRBD1 (6 bases). The V end lost 4 bases, the J end lost 0 bases, and 10 bases lay between the germline ends. This CDR3 is built from 14 residues. Germline V gene lookup returns CDR1 MDHEN and CDR2 SYDVKM.

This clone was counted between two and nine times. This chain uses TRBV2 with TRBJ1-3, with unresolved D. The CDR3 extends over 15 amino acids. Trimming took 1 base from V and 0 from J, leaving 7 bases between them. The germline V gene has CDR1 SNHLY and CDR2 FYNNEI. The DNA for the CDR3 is TGTGCCAGCAGTGAAGACTTCAACTCTGGAAACACCATATATTTT. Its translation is CASSEDFNSGNTIYF.

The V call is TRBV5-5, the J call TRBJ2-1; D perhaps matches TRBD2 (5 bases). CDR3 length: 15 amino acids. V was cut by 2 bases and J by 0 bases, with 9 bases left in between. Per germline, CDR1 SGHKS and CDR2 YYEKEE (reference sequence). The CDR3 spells CASSFFGDSYNEQFF. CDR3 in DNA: TGTGCCAGCAGCTTTTTCGGGGACTCCTACAATGAGCAGTTCTTC.

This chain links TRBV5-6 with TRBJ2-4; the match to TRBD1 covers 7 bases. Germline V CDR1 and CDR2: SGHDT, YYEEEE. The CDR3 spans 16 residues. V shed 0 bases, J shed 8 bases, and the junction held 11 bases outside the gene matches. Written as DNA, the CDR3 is TGTGCCAGCAGCTTGGGAGGTGGGGACAGCCTACACATTCAGTACTTC. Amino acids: CASSLGGGDSLHIQYF.

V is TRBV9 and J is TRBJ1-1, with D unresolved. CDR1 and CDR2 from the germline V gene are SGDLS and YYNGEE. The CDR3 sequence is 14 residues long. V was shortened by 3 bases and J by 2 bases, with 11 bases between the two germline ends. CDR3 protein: CASSGGPSNTEAFF. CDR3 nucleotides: TGTGCCAGCAGCGGAGGTCCTTCCAACACTGAAGCTTTCTTT.

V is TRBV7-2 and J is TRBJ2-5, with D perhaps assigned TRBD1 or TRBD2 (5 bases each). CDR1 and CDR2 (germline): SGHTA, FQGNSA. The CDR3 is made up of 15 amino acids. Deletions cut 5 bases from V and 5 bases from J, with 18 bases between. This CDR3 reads CASSPALKWGETQYF. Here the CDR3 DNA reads TGTGCCAGCAGCCCCGCCCTAAAGTGGGGGGAGACCCAGTACTTC.

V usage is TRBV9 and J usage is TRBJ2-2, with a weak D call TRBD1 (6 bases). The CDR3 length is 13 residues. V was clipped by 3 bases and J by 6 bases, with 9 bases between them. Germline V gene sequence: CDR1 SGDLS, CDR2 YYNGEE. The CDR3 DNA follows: TGTGCCAGCAGCGAGCACAGGGCCGGGGAGCTGTTTTTT. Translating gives CASSEHRAGELFF.

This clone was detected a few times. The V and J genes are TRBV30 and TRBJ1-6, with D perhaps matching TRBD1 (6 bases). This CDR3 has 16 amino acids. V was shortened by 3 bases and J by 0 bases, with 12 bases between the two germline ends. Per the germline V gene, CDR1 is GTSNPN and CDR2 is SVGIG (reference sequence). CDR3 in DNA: TGTGCCTGGAGAAACGACAGGCCCTCCTATAATTCACCCCTCCACTTT. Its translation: CAWRNDRPSYNSPLHF.

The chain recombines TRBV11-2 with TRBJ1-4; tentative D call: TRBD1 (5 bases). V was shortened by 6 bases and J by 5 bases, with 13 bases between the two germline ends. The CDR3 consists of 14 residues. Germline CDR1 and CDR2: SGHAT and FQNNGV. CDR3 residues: CASSFIGGNEKLFF. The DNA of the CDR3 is TGTGCCAGCAGTTTTATCGGGGGAAATGAAAAACTGTTTTTT.